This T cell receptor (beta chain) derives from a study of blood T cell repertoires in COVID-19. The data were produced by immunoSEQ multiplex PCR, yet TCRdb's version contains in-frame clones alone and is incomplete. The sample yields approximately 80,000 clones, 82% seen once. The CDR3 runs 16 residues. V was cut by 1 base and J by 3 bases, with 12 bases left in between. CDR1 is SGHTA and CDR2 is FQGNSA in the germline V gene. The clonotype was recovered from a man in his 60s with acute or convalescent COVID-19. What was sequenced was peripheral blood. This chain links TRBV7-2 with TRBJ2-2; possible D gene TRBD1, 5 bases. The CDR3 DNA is TGTGCCAGCAGCTTAGATCCGGCAGGGTACACCGGGGAGCTGTTTTTT. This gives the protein CASSLDPAGYTGELFF.